This TCR beta chain emerged from a study of blood T cell repertoires in COVID-19. Produced via immunoSEQ multiplex PCR; TCRdb's table is partial and in-frame only. This table holds about 190,000 clones, 80% found once. Looked up from germline, CDR1 is SGHVS and CDR2 is FNYEAQ. Trimming cost V 5 bases and J 6 bases, with 20 bases left between them. The CDR3 is made up of 16 amino acids. The source of this sequence is a man aged 60-69 years with acute or convalescent COVID-19. Input material: peripheral blood. The V call is TRBV7-6, the J call TRBJ2-1; tentatively, D is TRBD2 (5 bases). CDR3 region: CASSPEIARAVNEQFF. The CDR3 nucleotides are TGTGCCAGCAGCCCCGAAATAGCGCGCGCAGTCAATGAGCAGTTCTTC.